These T cell receptor beta chains were read from a single sample in a study of cytomegalovirus exposure and HLA in healthy donors. Sequencing used immunoSEQ multiplex PCR; TCRdb keeps in-frame clones, though not all of them. This table holds about 180,000 clones, about 80% found once. Source material: PBMCs. Receptor source: a woman in her fifties or sixties in good health and CMV-seronegative. The CDR3 runs from the conserved cysteine through the conserved F or W. D genes are given only for firm matches. The size entry is marked missing in some rows and otherwise reads once, few, many or a size class.

V	J	D	size	CDR3	DNA
TRBV2	TRBJ1-2	TRBD1	-	CASSYTTGAGYTF	TGTGCCAGCAGTTACACTACAGGGGCGGGCTACACCTTC
TRBV6-5	TRBJ1-2	-	-	CASSYSRSNYGYTF	TGTGCCAGCAGTTACTCGAGATCTAACTATGGCTACACCTTC
TRBV15	TRBJ1-5	-	few	CATSRDTVEPQHF	TGTGCCACCAGCAGAGACACAGTGGAGCCCCAGCATTTT
TRBV27	TRBJ1-6	TRBD1	-	CASGTYGQQGARSPLHF	TGTGCCAGCGGTACATACGGACAACAGGGGGCTCGGTCACCCCTCCACTTT
TRBV2	TRBJ1-1	-	-	CASREQGNEAFF	TGTGCCAGCAGGGAGCAGGGGAATGAAGCTTTCTTT
TRBV29-1	TRBJ2-1	TRBD2	-	CSVEEGGGHSYNEQFF	TGCAGCGTTGAAGAGGGGGGGGGTCATTCCTACAATGAGCAGTTCTTC
TRBV11-2	TRBJ2-7	-	once	CASSSTSNVQYF	TGTGCCAGCAGCTCAACTAGCAACGTGCAGTACTTC
TRBV28	TRBJ2-7	-	-	CASSLPPLGNNEQYF	TGTGCCAGCAGTTTACCGCCCTTGGGCAATAACGAGCAGTACTTC
TRBV11-2	TRBJ2-1	-	-	CASIINSGDEQFF	TGTGCCAGCATCATAAACTCGGGGGATGAGCAGTTCTTC
TRBV28	TRBJ2-2	-	-	CASSLNTAGTGELFF	TGTGCCAGCAGTTTGAACACCGCTGGCACCGGGGAGCTGTTTTTT
TRBV11-2	TRBJ2-3	TRBD1	-	CASSPGQSTDTQYF	TGTGCCAGCAGCCCGGGACAGAGCACAGATACGCAGTATTTT
TRBV28	TRBJ1-2	-	-	CASETKRGGALFF	TGTGCCAGTGAGACCAAAAGGGGAGGGGCCCTTTTCTTC